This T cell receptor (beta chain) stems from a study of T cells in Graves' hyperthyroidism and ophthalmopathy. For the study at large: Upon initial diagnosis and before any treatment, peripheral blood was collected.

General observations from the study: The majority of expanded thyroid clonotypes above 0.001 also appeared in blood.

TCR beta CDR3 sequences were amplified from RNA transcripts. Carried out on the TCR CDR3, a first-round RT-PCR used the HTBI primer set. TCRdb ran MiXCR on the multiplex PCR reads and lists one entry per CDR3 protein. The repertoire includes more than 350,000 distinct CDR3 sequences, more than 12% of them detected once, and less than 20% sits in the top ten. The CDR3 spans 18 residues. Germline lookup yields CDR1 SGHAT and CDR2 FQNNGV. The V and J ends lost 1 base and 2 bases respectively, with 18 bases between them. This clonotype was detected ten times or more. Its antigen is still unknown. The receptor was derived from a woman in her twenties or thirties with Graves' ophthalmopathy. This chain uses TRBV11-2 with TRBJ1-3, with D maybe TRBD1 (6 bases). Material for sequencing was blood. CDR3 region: CASSLVRGPRRPGNTIYF. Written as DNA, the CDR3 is TGTGCCAGCAGCTTAGTCAGGGGACCTCGTCGACCTGGAAACACCATATATTTT.